This TCR beta chain was captured by sequencing in a study of brain metastases from non-small cell lung cancer. Sequenced by immunoSEQ multiplex PCR; TCRdb stores in-frame clones only, minus some. Of about 920 clones in the sample, approximately 95% are singletons; the top ten hold about 4.5%. The TCR was taken from a donor aged 40 or over with non-small cell lung cancer. Sequenced sample: tumor-adjacent normal tissue.

For the CDR3, the DNA is TGTGCCAGCAGACTCCGGGGATTCGTTCCCGGGGAGCTGTTTTTT. As protein: CASRLRGFVPGELFF. J is TRBJ2-2 and V is TRBV5-6; possible D gene TRBD2, 5 bases. The V and J ends lost 5 bases and 6 bases respectively, with 17 bases between them. There are 15 residues in the CDR3. Germline V gene lookup returns CDR1 SGHDT and CDR2 YYEEEE. Complete variable domain (other parts from reference TRBV5-6 and TRBJ2-2): DAGVTQSPTHLIKTRGQQVTLRCSPKSGHDTVSWYQQALGQGPQFIFQYYEEEERQRGNFPDRFSGHQFPNYSSELNVNALLLGDSALYLCASRLRGFVPGELFFGEGSRLTVL.